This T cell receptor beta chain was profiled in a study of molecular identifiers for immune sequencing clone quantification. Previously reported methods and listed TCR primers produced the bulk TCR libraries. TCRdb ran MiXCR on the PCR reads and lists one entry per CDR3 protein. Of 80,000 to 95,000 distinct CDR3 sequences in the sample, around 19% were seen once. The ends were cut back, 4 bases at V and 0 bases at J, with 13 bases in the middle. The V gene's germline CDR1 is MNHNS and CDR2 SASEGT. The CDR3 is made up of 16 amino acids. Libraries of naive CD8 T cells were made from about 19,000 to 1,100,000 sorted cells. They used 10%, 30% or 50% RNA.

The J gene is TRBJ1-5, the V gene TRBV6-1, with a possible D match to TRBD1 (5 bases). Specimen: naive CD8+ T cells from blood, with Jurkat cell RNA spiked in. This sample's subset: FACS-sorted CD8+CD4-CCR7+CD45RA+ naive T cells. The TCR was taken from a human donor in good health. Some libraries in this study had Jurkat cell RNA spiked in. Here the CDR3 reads CASSVGVGFSNQPQHF. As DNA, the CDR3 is TGTGCCAGCAGTGTGGGGGTCGGATTTAGCAATCAGCCCCAGCATTTT.